The next 8 T cell receptor beta chains were all read from a single sample in a study of blood T cell repertoires in COVID-19. The assay was immunoSEQ multiplex PCR, and TCRdb's table has in-frame clones only and misses some. The sample contains about 300,000 clones, about 88% of which appear only once. Sequenced: peripheral blood. These receptors all come from a human donor with COVID-19, enrolled during active disease. The donor label of this sample is uncertain.

V usage is TRBV18 and J usage is TRBJ1-1, with D perhaps TRBD1 (5 bases). This CDR3 comprises 12 residues. The germline CDR1 and CDR2 sequences are KGHSH and LQKENI. Trimming cost V 2 bases and J 7 bases, with 8 bases left between them. The chain's CDR3 is CASSPAQGEAFF. DNA for the CDR3: TGTGCCAGCTCACCAGCCCAGGGTGAAGCTTTCTTT.

This clone was observed a few times. This chain links TRBV27 with TRBJ2-3, with 11 positions matching TRBD2. Germline values: CDR1 MNHEY, CDR2 SMNVEV (reference sequence). This CDR3 spans 17 amino acids. V trimming: 0 bases; J trimming: 0 bases; junction bases outside the gene matches: 2. This chain's CDR3 is CASSLSGTSGSTDTQYF. For the CDR3, the DNA is TGTGCCAGCAGTTTATCCGGGACTAGCGGAAGCACAGATACGCAGTATTTT.

The chain links TRBV19 to TRBJ2-3, with 12 nucleotides matching TRBD2. Looked up from germline, CDR1 is LNHDA and CDR2 is SQIVND (reference sequence). This CDR3 has 13 residues. Trimming removed 8 bases from V and 7 bases from J; junction bases left unmatched: 4. The CDR3 region has the DNA TGTGCCAGTGGACTAGCGGGGTACTATACGCAGTATTTT. The encoded protein is CASGLAGYYTQYF. The variable domain in full, completed from reference TRBV19 and TRBJ2-3, reads DGGITQSPKYLFRKEGQNVTLSCEQNLNHDAMYWYRQDPGQGLRLIYYSQIVNDFQKGDIAEGYSVSREKKESFPLTVTSAQKNPTAFYLCASGLAGYYTQYFGPGTRLTVL.

The V call is TRBV7-3, the J call TRBJ2-1; 10 nucleotides match TRBD1. The germline gives CDR1 SGHTA, CDR2 FQGTGA. The CDR3 covers 15 residues. V lost 4 bases, J lost 4 bases, and 4 bases stayed unmatched. The CDR3, as DNA: TGTGCCAGCAGCTCAGGGACAGGGGTTTACAATGAGCAGTTCTTC. Protein product: CASSSGTGVYNEQFF.

The gene calls are TRBV30 and TRBJ2-1, with TRBD2 identical over 14 bases. V lost 5 bases and J lost 7; bases outside the gene matches: 10. The CDR3 sequence is 16 residues long. Per the germline V gene, CDR1 is GTSNPN and CDR2 is SVGIG (reference sequence). CDR3 sequence reads: CAWAPGLAGVGNEQFF. The CDR3 DNA sequence: TGTGCCTGGGCGCCGGGACTAGCGGGAGTTGGAAATGAGCAGTTCTTC.

This rearrangement joins TRBV11-3 to TRBJ2-3, with 8 bases aligning to TRBD1. Germline lookup yields CDR1 SGHNT and CDR2 YENEEA. V was pared by 1 base and J by 4 bases, with 4 bases of the junction left unmatched. This CDR3 has 15 amino acids. CDR3 region: CASSLGAQGADTQYF. The CDR3 DNA follows: TGTGCCAGCAGCTTAGGCGCACAGGGGGCAGATACGCAGTATTTT. Variable domain in full (rest from reference TRBV11-3 and TRBJ2-3): EAGVVQSPRYKIIEKKQPVAFWCNPISGHNTLYWYLQNLGQGPELLIRYENEEAVDDSQLPKDRFSAERLKGVDSTLKIQPAELGDSAVYLCASSLGAQGADTQYFGPGTRLTVL.

The chain employs TRBV7-9 and TRBJ2-3; 12 nucleotides agree with TRBD2. The CDR3 sequence is 16 residues long. Trimming removed 3 bases from V and 2 bases from J; junction bases left unmatched: 3. Germline loops: CDR1 SEHNR, CDR2 FQNEAQ (reference sequence). The chain's CDR3 is CASSFGLAGPTDTQYF. CDR3 DNA sequence: TGTGCCAGCAGCTTCGGACTAGCGGGACCCACAGATACGCAGTATTTT. The full variable domain, completed using reference TRBV7-9 and TRBJ2-3, is DTGVSQNPRHKITKRGQNVTFRCDPISEHNRLYWYRQTLGQGPEFLTYFQNEAQLEKSRLLSDRFSAERPKGSFSTLEIQRTEQGDSAMYLCASSFGLAGPTDTQYFGPGTRLTVL.

The rearrangement joins TRBV11-2 to TRBJ2-7; TRBD1 might be the D (5 bases). This CDR3 contains 15 residues. Germline V gene sequence: CDR1 SGHAT, CDR2 FQNNGV. Trimming pared 5 bases from V and 0 bases from J, leaving 14 bases between. The CDR3 DNA is TGTGCCAGCAGCCAAGCCCCAGGGTACTCCTACGAGCAGTACTTC. Translated, it gives CASSQAPGYSYEQYF.